The 12 T cell receptor beta chains below were found in one sample sequenced in a study of shared clonotypes between healthy human individuals (dated by TCRdb to 2018 to 2020). The library was built by means of the immunoSEQ multiplex PCR assay. TCRdb re-hosts the immuneACCESS table, in-frame sequences only. Its copies lack some clones; in the studies checked, an unresolved V gene accounts for under half of them, and the cause for the rest is not known. This sample lists about 690,000 clones; around 91% were detected once. Of the sample, about 34% is held by the ten largest clones. The sample taken for sequencing was memory CD8+ T cells from PBMCs. What the cell subset or site label conveys for this sample: CD45RO+ cells pooled with CCR7-negative TemRA cells. These TCRs come from a man between 18 and 29 years old in good health. Some clones in this sample may be carry-over from other donors' samples.

The chain is built from TRBV7-9 and TRBJ2-1; TRBD2 aligns across 8 bases. Germline trimming cut 5 bases from V and 6 bases from J; bases unmatched to any gene: 12. CDR1 SEHNR and CDR2 FQNEAQ come from the germline V gene (reference sequence). There are 16 residues in the CDR3. The CDR3 is CASSTPSGGRGNEQFF. In DNA form, the CDR3 reads TGTGCCAGCAGCACCCCCAGCGGGGGACGGGGCAATGAGCAGTTCTTC.

The rearrangement links TRBV28 to TRBJ2-7; 8 bases map to TRBD1. Germline V lookup: CDR1 MDHEN, CDR2 SYDVKM. The CDR3 contains 16 residues. Trimming removed 10 bases from V and 0 bases from J; junction bases left unmatched: 14. CDR3 in DNA: TGTGCCACCTGTAAGGAGACAGGGGTGAGCTCCTACGAGCAGTACTTC. Amino acids: CATCKETGVSSYEQYF. Complete variable domain (other parts from reference TRBV28 and TRBJ2-7): DVKVTQSSRYLVKRTGEKVFLECVQDMDHENMFWYRQDPGLGLRLIYFSYDVKMKEKGDIPEGYSVSREKKERFSLILESASTNQTSMYLCATCKETGVSSYEQYFGPGTRLTVT.

This rearrangement joins TRBV29-1 to TRBJ2-1, with D hard to call. Trimming left V 4 bases short and J 9 bases short, with 10 bases between. CDR3 length: 11 amino acids. Germline CDR1 is SQVTM and CDR2 is ANQGSEA. Here the CDR3 DNA reads TGCAGCGTTGGGACGTGGGGTGAGCAGTTCTTC. Its translation is CSVGTWGEQFF.

The sample holds one count of this clone. The chain uses TRBV10-3 and TRBJ2-2; tentatively, D is TRBD2 (5 bases). Per the germline V gene, CDR1 is ENHRY and CDR2 is SYGVKD. V was clipped by 8 bases and J by 0 bases, with 22 bases between them. The CDR3 is made up of 18 amino acids. CDR3 coding DNA: TGTGCCATCCGAAAAAGGGAGTCCTATAATTCGAACACCGGGGAGCTGTTTTTT. It specifies CAIRKRESYNSNTGELFF.

V usage is TRBV14 and J usage is TRBJ2-7; D might be TRBD1 (6 bases). Trimming took 4 bases from V and 0 from J, leaving 7 bases between them. This CDR3 is built from 13 residues. CDR1 and CDR2 from the germline V gene are SGHDN and FVKESK. CDR3 sequence: CASSPRGSYEQYF. In DNA form, the CDR3 reads TGTGCCAGCAGCCCCAGGGGCTCCTACGAGCAGTACTTC.

The CDR3 coding sequence is TGTGCCAGCAGCTCCTCGGGGTCCCTCTATGAGGAGCAGTACTTC. It translates to CASSSSGSLYEEQYF. The chain uses TRBV7-8 and TRBJ2-7; a weak D match, TRBD2 (5 bases). V lost 4 bases and J 7 bases, leaving 20 bases between the germline ends. There are 15 residues in the CDR3. Germline lookup yields CDR1 SGHVS and CDR2 FQNEAQ.

This rearrangement joins TRBV4-1 to TRBJ1-2; 9 nucleotides match TRBD1. The germline gives CDR1 MGHRA, CDR2 YSYEKL. CDR3 length: 17 residues. J lost 5 bases, V lost 7 bases, and 17 bases had no gene match. The DNA of the CDR3 is TGCGCCAGCACCCTTACCGGGACAGGGCAGTTTGGATATGGCTACACCTTC. Protein sequence: CASTLTGTGQFGYGYTF.

With respect to this clone: This specimen includes other DNA sequences encoding the same CDR3. The chain joins TRBV27 to TRBJ2-7; D is uncertain. V lost 0 bases and J lost 6, with 6 bases in between. CDR1 and CDR2 from the germline V gene are MNHEY and SMNVEV (reference sequence). There are 12 residues in the CDR3. The CDR3 is CASSLSGVEQYF. DNA of the CDR3: TGTGCCAGCAGTTTATCAGGCGTCGAGCAGTACTTC.

The rearrangement joins TRBV6-5 to TRBJ1-2, with 10 bases fitting TRBD1. J was trimmed by 4 bases and V by 10 bases; bases with no gene match: 9. Germline loops: CDR1 MNHEY, CDR2 SVGAGI. The CDR3 totals 14 residues. Written as DNA, the CDR3 is TGTGCCACCACCGACAGGGACAGGGGCTATGGCTACACCTTC. Protein: CATTDRDRGYGYTF.

The rearrangement links TRBV28 to TRBJ1-4; D gene uncertain. The CDR3 contains 12 residues. Per germline, CDR1 MDHEN and CDR2 SYDVKM. The V end was cut by 7 bases, the J end by 10 bases, with 13 bases between. The chain's CDR3 is CASTPYKGKLFF. CDR3 nucleotides: TGTGCCAGCACTCCATATAAGGGAAAACTGTTTTTT.

The V call is TRBV28, the J call TRBJ2-7; TRBD1 aligns across 8 bases. Germline V gives CDR1 MDHEN, CDR2 SYDVKM. This CDR3 region has 16 residues. V dropped 2 bases and J dropped 0; count of bases not matched to a gene: 6. In DNA, the CDR3 is TGTGCCAGCAGTTTAGCCAGGACAGGGAGCTCCTACGAGCAGTACTTC. Amino acid sequence: CASSLARTGSSYEQYF.

This chain connects TRBV29-1 to TRBJ2-3; a weak D match, TRBD1 (7 bases). Germline CDR1 and CDR2: SQVTM and ANQGSEA. Trimming cost V 4 bases and J 4 bases, with 24 bases left between them. The CDR3 totals 17 residues. Here the CDR3 DNA reads TGCAGCGTTGTCGGCTCGGAAGGAACAGGGGAGGCAGATACGCAGTATTTT. It codes for CSVVGSEGTGEADTQYF.